These 24 T cell receptor beta chains came from one sample sequenced in a study of yellow fever vaccine responses in identical twins. TCRdb used MiXCR to reprocess the RT-PCR reads, holding one entry per CDR3 protein. The repertoire holds 15,000 to 20,000 distinct CDR3 sequences, with approximately 79% as singletons. The sample in question was T cells from blood (PBMCs), unsorted or a sorted subset (not recorded which), obtained before or after yellow fever vaccination (not recorded which). The receptors stem from a woman between 18 and 29 years old who received the yellow fever vaccine.

The rearrangement uses TRBV18 and TRBJ2-4; possibly TRBD1 for D (5 bases). Germline lookup yields CDR1 KGHSH and CDR2 LQKENI. Between the trimmed V and J ends, which lost 1 base and 1 base, there was a span of 14 bases. This CDR3 is 17 amino acids long. The CDR3 region has the DNA TGTGCCAGCTCACCACAGCGTTGGAGACAGGCCAAAAACATTCAGTACTTC. It encodes CASSPQRWRQAKNIQYF.

V and J are TRBV5-1 and TRBJ2-5; no definite D call. CDR3 size: 15 residues. Germline V CDR1 and CDR2: SGHRS, YFSETQ. Trimming shortened V by 4 bases and J by 1 base, and 14 bases separated the two germline ends. CDR3 DNA: TGCGCCAGCAGCCCTTTCGAGCTTCCCCAAGAGACCCAGTACTTC. Amino acids: CASSPFELPQETQYF.

This clonotype has just a few counts. V is TRBV29-1 and J is TRBJ2-3, with D possibly matching TRBD1 (7 bases). The CDR3 has 13 residues. Trimming removed 7 bases at V and 3 bases at J, with 14 bases between. Per germline, CDR1 SQVTM and CDR2 ANQGSEA. The CDR3 loop reads CSATRGATDTQYF. The CDR3 nucleotides are TGCAGCGCTACCAGGGGGGCTACAGATACGCAGTATTTT.

J is TRBJ1-3 and V is TRBV7-6, with D possibly being TRBD1 (5 bases). V lost 0 bases to trimming and J lost 0 bases, with 12 bases between them. This CDR3 is built from 17 residues. Germline-derived CDR1 and CDR2 are SGHVS and FNYEAQ. The CDR3 bases are TGTGCCAGCAGCTTAGCGACAGATTCCCTCTCTGGAAACACCATATATTTT. This translates into CASSLATDSLSGNTIYF.

This chain joins TRBV11-3 and TRBJ2-1; 11 bases match TRBD2. Germline CDR1 reads SGHNT; CDR2 reads YENEEA. The CDR3 consists of 15 residues. With 5 bases clipped from V and 15 bases from J, the junction kept 15 bases outside the gene matches. The CDR3 DNA follows: TGTGCCAGCAGCCCCTTAGCGGGAGGGCCGGTAGACGTGTTCTTC. Amino acids: CASSPLAGGPVDVFF.

The rearrangement links TRBV6-1 to TRBJ1-2; D may be TRBD1 (6 bases). The ends were cut back, 7 bases at V and 6 bases at J, with 21 bases in the middle. The CDR3 has 15 amino acids. Germline assignment: CDR1 MNHNS and CDR2 SASEGT. Here the CDR3 DNA reads TGTGCCAGCATGACGGGGACAAACTTAGGGAATGGCTACACCTTC. It codes for CASMTGTNLGNGYTF.

The chain combines TRBV24-1 with TRBJ2-2; 9 positions agree with TRBD1. This CDR3 is built from 15 residues. Germline CDR1 is KGHDR and CDR2 is SFDVKD. The V segment lost 4 bases and the J segment 5 bases; nucleotides outside the gene matches: 4. CDR3 coding DNA: TGTGCCACCAGTGACACCGGGACAGGGACCGGGGAGCTGTTTTTT. This sequence encodes CATSDTGTGTGELFF.

This sequence joins TRBV6-5 and TRBJ2-7; D is undetermined. The CDR3 has 13 amino acids. V was cut by 4 bases and J by 3 bases, with 10 bases left in between. Germline CDR1 and CDR2: MNHEY and SVGAGI. The CDR3 nucleotides read TGTGCCAGCAGTTCCGGACCCCACTACGAGCAGTACGTC. This gives the protein CASSSGPHYEQYV.

This rearrangement joins TRBV14 to TRBJ2-5, with TRBD2 as a possible D gene (5 bases). The CDR3 contains 16 residues. Germline-derived CDR1 and CDR2 are SGHDN and FVKESK. Trimming took off 1 base at V and 5 bases at J, with 17 bases between the two ends. The CDR3 DNA reads as TGTGCCAGCAGCCAAGTGGTGTTGCATAGGAGGGAGACCCAGTACTTC. It specifies CASSQVVLHRRETQYF. Based on the CDR3 plus reference TRBV14 and TRBJ2-5, the full variable domain is EAGVTQFPSHSVIEKGQTVTLRCDPISGHDNLYWYRRVMGKEIKFLLHFVKESKQDESGMPNNRFLAERTGGTYSTLKVQPAELEDSGVYFCASSQVVLHRRETQYFGPGTRLLVL.

This clonotype appeared a few times. At one end, the junction sequence differs from germline, possibly due to a read error. The chain combines TRBV11-2 with TRBJ1-1, with a tentative D call TRBD1 (5 bases). In germline, CDR1 is SGHAT, CDR2 FQNNGV. CDR3 size: 17 residues. CDR3: CASSLDQGSVVGTEAFF. CDR3 DNA sequence: TGTGCCAGCAGTTTAGATCAGGGTTCCGTCGTCGGCACTGAAGCTTTCTTT.

As DNA, the CDR3 is TGTGCCAGCAGCCCCCAGGGCAGGGATAGATACAATGAGCAGTTCTTC. Protein product: CASSPQGRDRYNEQFF. The chain joins TRBV3-1 to TRBJ2-1, with D perhaps TRBD1 (5 bases). Germline values: CDR1 LGHDT, CDR2 YNNKEL (reference sequence). This CDR3 has 16 amino acids. V lost 4 bases to trimming and J lost 4 bases, with 17 bases between them.

The table lists this clonotype with a few counts. The chain links TRBV7-6 to TRBJ2-7; 8 bases are a match to TRBD1. CDR1 SGHVS and CDR2 FNYEAQ come from the germline V gene. This CDR3 spans 14 amino acids. Trimming at V came to 3 bases and at J to 3 bases, leaving 4 bases not matched to a gene. The CDR3 protein is CASSFSDRDYEQYF. As DNA, the CDR3 is TGTGCCAGCAGCTTTTCGGACAGGGACTACGAGCAGTACTTC.

This clonotype came up a few times. V gene TRBV2 combines with J gene TRBJ2-1; D is undetermined. CDR1 and CDR2 (germline): SNHLY, FYNNEI. The CDR3 has 12 amino acids. The V gene lost 6 bases and the J gene lost 9 bases, with 12 bases spanning the gap. The chain's CDR3 is CASRVQVSEQFF. The CDR3 DNA follows: TGTGCCAGCAGAGTACAAGTGAGTGAGCAGTTCTTC.

The J gene is TRBJ2-5, the V gene TRBV2, with 7 bases identical to TRBD2. The CDR3 has 15 amino acids. From germline, CDR1 is SNHLY and CDR2 FYNNEI. Trimming cost V 6 bases and J 5 bases; bases outside gene matches: 12. This CDR3 is CASRQSGIGVETQYF. The CDR3 nucleotides read TGTGCCAGCAGACAAAGCGGGATTGGGGTGGAGACCCAGTACTTC.

DNA of the CDR3: TGTGCCAGCATAACAGGGGAAGTTTTTCCCGGGGAGCTGTTTTTT. Its protein product is CASITGEVFPGELFF. The chain recombines TRBV2 with TRBJ2-2; 7 nucleotides match TRBD1. The germline CDR1 and CDR2 sequences are SNHLY and FYNNEI. V lost 7 bases and J lost 6; bases outside the gene matches: 11. The CDR3 sequence is 15 residues long.

This clonotype appeared once. V gene TRBV12-3 or TRBV12-4 combines with J gene TRBJ1-5; D not resolved. CDR3 length: 17 residues. Trimming took 3 bases from V and 2 from J, leaving 17 bases between them. The CDR3 spells CASSLVGEGRGNQPQHF. For the CDR3, the DNA is TGTGCCAGCAGTTTGGTTGGTGAGGGTAGGGGCAATCAGCCCCAGCATTTT.

This clonotype was observed a few times. The V gene is TRBV3-1, the J gene TRBJ1-5, with 9 bases identical to TRBD1. The CDR3 has 14 amino acids. Germline CDR1 and CDR2: LGHDT and YNNKEL (reference sequence). Unmatched junction bases numbered 2, after V lost 4 bases and J lost 4 bases. The CDR3 protein is CASSPTGGNQPQHF. The CDR3 nucleotides read TGTGCCAGCAGCCCGACAGGGGGAAATCAGCCCCAGCATTTT. The full variable domain, rest sourced from reference TRBV3-1 and TRBJ1-5, is DTAVSQTPKYLVTQMGNDKSIKCEQNLGHDTMYWYKQDSKKFLKIMFSYNNKELIINETVPNRFSPKSPDKAHLNLHINSLELGDSAVYFCASSPTGGNQPQHFGDGTRLSIL.

This sequence joins TRBV5-5 and TRBJ2-1; 7 nucleotides match TRBD2. Germline assignment: CDR1 SGHKS and CDR2 YYEKEE (reference sequence). J lost 0 bases, V lost 4 bases, and 10 bases had no gene match. The CDR3 sequence is 17 residues long. The DNA for the CDR3 is TGTGCCAGCAGCACACCCTCTAGCGGCAACTCCTACAATGAGCAGTTCTTC. This codes for CASSTPSSGNSYNEQFF. Combining the CDR3 with reference TRBV5-5 and TRBJ2-1 gives the whole variable domain DAGVTQSPTHLIKTRGQQVTLRCSPISGHKSVSWYQQVLGQGPQFIFQYYEKEERGRGNFPDRFSARQFPNYSSELNVNALLLGDSALYLCASSTPSSGNSYNEQFFGPGTRLTVL.

Only a few counts were recorded for this clonotype. The rearrangement links TRBV7-2 to TRBJ2-5, with TRBD2 identical over 10 bases. The CDR3 sequence is 15 residues long. V dropped 6 bases and J dropped 5; count of bases not matched to a gene: 9. Germline V gives CDR1 SGHTA, CDR2 FQGNSA. The CDR3 loop is CASSQGLAVPETQYF. CDR3 DNA: TGTGCCAGCAGTCAAGGACTAGCGGTTCCTGAGACCCAGTACTTC. The variable domain in full, completed from reference TRBV7-2 and TRBJ2-5, reads GAGVSQSPSNKVTEKGKDVELRCDPISGHTALYWYRQSLGQGLEFLIYFQGNSAPDKSGLPSDRFSAERTGGSVSTLTIQRTQQEDSAVYLCASSQGLAVPETQYFGPGTRLLVL.

This clonotype was seen a single time. The genes are TRBV7-8 and TRBJ1-5; D remains ambiguous. CDR1 is SGHVS, CDR2 FQNEAQ, per germline. V was shortened by 0 bases and J by 4 bases, with 4 bases between the two germline ends. The CDR3 has 13 residues. The CDR3 sequence: CASSLAKNQPQHF. The CDR3, as DNA: TGTGCCAGCAGCTTAGCAAAAAATCAGCCCCAGCATTTT. The variable domain in full, completed from reference TRBV7-8 and TRBJ1-5, reads GAGVSQSPRYKVAKRGQDVALRCDPISGHVSLFWYQQALGQGPEFLTYFQNEAQLDKSGLPSDRFFAERPEGSVSTLKIQRTQQEDSAVYLCASSLAKNQPQHFGDGTRLSIL.

V and J are TRBV11-2 and TRBJ2-1; D is perhaps TRBD2 (6 bases). Trimming cost V 6 bases and J 0 bases, with 12 bases left between them. Germline CDR1 reads SGHAT; CDR2 reads FQNNGV. CDR3 length equals 15 residues. Here the CDR3 reads CASSTAGNSYNEQFF. CDR3 DNA sequence: TGTGCCAGCAGTACCGCGGGGAACTCCTACAATGAGCAGTTCTTC.

The J gene is TRBJ1-3, the V gene TRBV15; possible D gene TRBD1, 6 bases. V was pared by 0 bases and J by 4 bases, with 10 bases between. Germline V gene data show CDR1 as LNHNV and CDR2 as YYDKDF (reference sequence). There are 15 residues in the CDR3. CDR3 region: CATSRDAGDGNTIYF. In nucleotides, the CDR3 is TGTGCCACCAGCAGAGATGCAGGGGACGGAAACACCATATATTTT.

The V and J genes are TRBV7-9 and TRBJ2-2; TRBD1 matches at 7 bases. The V and J ends lost 5 bases and 6 bases, in that order; junction bases with no gene match: 6. Germline assignment: CDR1 SEHNR and CDR2 FQNEAQ (reference sequence). The CDR3 covers 14 residues. DNA of the CDR3: TGTGCCAGCAGCGAACTTCAGGGGGCCGGGGAGCTGTTTTTT. It encodes CASSELQGAGELFF.

The rearrangement links TRBV3-1 to TRBJ1-1; D not resolved. The CDR3 loop spans 15 amino acids. V lost 4 bases, J lost 5 bases, and 17 bases lay in between. The germline V gene has CDR1 LGHDT and CDR2 YNNKEL (reference sequence). CDR3 sequence: CASSLEGSRRTEAFF. CDR3 sequence (DNA): TGTGCCAGCAGCCTTGAGGGCAGCCGGAGGACTGAAGCTTTCTTT.